Listed below are T cell receptor beta chains from one sample, sequenced in a study of blood T cell repertoires in COVID-19. Sequenced by immunoSEQ multiplex PCR; TCRdb stores in-frame clones only, minus some. In the table there are about 360,000 clones, about 88% of which are singletons. Sequenced material: peripheral blood. The receptors shown here come from a human donor in a cohort sampled during active COVID-19. The CDR3 runs from the conserved cysteine through the conserved F or W. A D gene is named only where the DNA matches it firmly.

CDR3 length: 13
D gene: .
V gene: TRBV29-1
CDR3 protein: CSVRTVLTEKLFF

CDR3 length: 12
D gene: TRBD1
V gene: TRBV19
CDR3 protein: CASSSTGKEAFF

CDR3 length: 15
D gene: .
V gene: TRBV19
CDR3 protein: CASSTGQWLPHGYTF

CDR3 length: 14
D gene: TRBD2
V gene: TRBV5-5
CDR3 protein: CASGRAGGRETQYF

CDR3 length: 16
D gene: TRBD2
V gene: TRBV6-5
CDR3 protein: CASSYSGTSGQETQYF

CDR3 length: 11
D gene: .
V gene: TRBV29-1
CDR3 protein: CSVDRGTQSIF

CDR3 length: 15
D gene: TRBD2
V gene: TRBV27
CDR3 protein: CASSLLASGYNEQFF

CDR3 length: 15
D gene: TRBD2
V gene: TRBV9
CDR3 protein: CASSVAGRGVETQYF

CDR3 length: 14
D gene: .
V gene: TRBV7-9
CDR3 protein: CASSLQGGPYEQYF

CDR3 length: 15
D gene: TRBD1
V gene: TRBV15
CDR3 protein: CATSIYDTGADTQYF

CDR3 length: 18
D gene: TRBD1
V gene: TRBV5-4
CDR3 protein: CASSIGPGGQSSGNTIYF

CDR3 length: 16
D gene: TRBD1
V gene: TRBV5-4
CDR3 protein: CASSSPRDSKSNEQFF

CDR3 length: 15
D gene: .
V gene: TRBV7-9
CDR3 protein: CASSLGSFGGNTIYF

CDR3 length: 18
D gene: TRBD1
V gene: TRBV5-1
CDR3 protein: CASSLGPGQGFRAGELFF

CDR3 length: 13
D gene: .
V gene: TRBV28
CDR3 protein: CASSLWGAGEAFF

CDR3 length: 15
D gene: TRBD2
V gene: TRBV19
CDR3 protein: CASSMEAAGTYEQYF

CDR3 length: 17
D gene: .
V gene: TRBV30
CDR3 protein: CAWSRRTDVNSNQPQHF

CDR3 length: 16
D gene: TRBD2
V gene: TRBV27
CDR3 protein: CASSRLAGGPLNEQFF

CDR3 length: 14
D gene: .
V gene: TRBV5-6
CDR3 protein: CASSPPGPNYGYTF

CDR3 length: 19
D gene: TRBD2
V gene: TRBV15
CDR3 protein: CATSRVGGTSGGLYDTQYF